This T cell receptor beta chain was identified during a study of low-dose radiotherapy and immunotherapy resistance in tumors. Across the study: Cohort 2 was treated with 1 Gy per fraction every two weeks, amounting to 13 Gy across 26 weeks. Treatment consisted of nivolumab 240 mg every two weeks and ipilimumab 1 mg/kg every six weeks, given intravenously to patients.

This clonotype was seen at least ten times. Primers used for first-strand cDNA, a TRAV- and TRBV-specific set, covered both alpha and beta chains. Over around 19 PCR cycles, TCRs were amplified from a constant-region primer and V-primer adapter. TCRdb reprocessed the reads via MiXCR and lists one record per CDR3 protein. The data contain about 100,000 distinct CDR3 sequences, under 25% of them singletons. Documented time point: after trial treatment. Treatment of the sample: LDRT plus nivolumab, ipilimumab, low-dose cyclophosphamide and aspirin (RACIN trial). The treatment that donors received included nivolumab, ipilimumab, aspirin, low-dose cyclophosphamide and low-dose radiotherapy. The presence of advanced solid tumors lacking tumor-infiltrating lymphocytes characterized eligible patients. CDR3 length: 14 residues. The V gene end was trimmed by 5 bases and the J gene end by 4 bases; junction bases not matched to a gene: 4. Per germline, CDR1 LNHDA and CDR2 SQIVND (reference sequence).

The clonotype was recovered from a male donor with prostate cancer. This sequence joins TRBV19 and TRBJ2-3, with 9 bases matching TRBD1. The sample consisted of PBMCs, taken after low-dose radiotherapy plus immunotherapy. CDR3 bases: TGTGCCAGTAGTGCCCGGACAGGGGCAGATACGCAGTATTTT. Residues: CASSARTGADTQYF.